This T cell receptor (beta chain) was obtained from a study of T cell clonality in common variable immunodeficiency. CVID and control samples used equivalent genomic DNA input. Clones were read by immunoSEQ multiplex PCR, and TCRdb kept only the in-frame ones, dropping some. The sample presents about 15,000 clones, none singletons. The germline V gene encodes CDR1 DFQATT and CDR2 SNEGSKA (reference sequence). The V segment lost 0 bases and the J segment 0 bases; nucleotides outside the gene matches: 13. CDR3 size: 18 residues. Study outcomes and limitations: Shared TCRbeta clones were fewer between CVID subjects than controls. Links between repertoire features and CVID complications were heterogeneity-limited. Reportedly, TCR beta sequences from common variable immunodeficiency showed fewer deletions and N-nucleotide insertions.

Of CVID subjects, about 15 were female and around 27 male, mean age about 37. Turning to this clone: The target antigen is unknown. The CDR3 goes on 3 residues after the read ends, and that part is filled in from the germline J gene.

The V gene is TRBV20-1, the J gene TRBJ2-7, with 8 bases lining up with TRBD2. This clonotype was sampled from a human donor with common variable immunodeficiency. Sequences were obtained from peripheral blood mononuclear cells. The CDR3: CSARDQSGGRSPSYEQYF. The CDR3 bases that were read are TGCAGTGCTAGAGATCAAAGCGGCGGGAGGTCCCCCTCCTACGAG.